The T cell receptor beta chain under discussion was sequenced for a study of blood T cell repertoires in COVID-19. As for the study in general: The United States, Italy and Spain were the sources of the acute and convalescent COVID-19 samples. T cells, B-cell-depleted T cells, or PBMCs provided the cDNA or gDNA that served as material.

Seattle cases were enrolled at active infection and followed longitudinally. CDR3 length: 13 amino acids. Trimming took off 2 bases at V and 7 bases at J, with 8 bases between the two ends. The germline V gene has CDR1 KGHSH and CDR2 LQKENI. The repertoire was sequenced with immunoSEQ multiplex PCR; TCRdb's copy has only in-frame clones and lacks some. The profile covers 140,000 or so clones, with roughly three quarters appearing a single time and about 5% taken by the ten largest. Sequenced: peripheral blood. The origin of this receptor is a woman between 70 and 85 years old with COVID-19, enrolled during active disease. The chain combines TRBV18 with TRBJ1-4; no reliable D call. CDR3 DNA: TGTGCCAGCTCACCAATAATTAGTGAAAAACTGTTTTTT. This sequence encodes CASSPIISEKLFF.